This T cell receptor (beta chain) was profiled in a study of regulatory T cells in long-lasting Graves disease. As to time point: newly diagnosed GD, antithyroid drugs for less than 3 months. Isolated PBMC RNA provided the starting material for the TCR library. Each patient gave around 9.7 milliliters of EDTA-anticoagulated peripheral blood. Both iRepertoire HTBI primers and Arm-PCR of CDR3 regions were used to build the TCR beta libraries. TCRdb processed the multiplex PCR reads anew with MiXCR; each CDR3 protein has one entry. Here the sample spans some 450,000 distinct CDR3 sequences, 15% to 20% being singletons. The table lists this clonotype with many counts. The germline gives CDR1 MNHEY, CDR2 SVGAGI. V was trimmed by 3 bases and J by 2 bases, leaving 17 bases between them. The CDR3 totals 16 residues. These sequences were also reported in another study, on T cells in Graves' hyperthyroidism and ophthalmopathy. That report adds: Ophthalmopathy stood apart from stable hyperthyroidism in a 13 V-J model.

The source is a woman between 25 and 40 years old with Graves disease. The chain recombines TRBV6-5 with TRBJ2-7; no reliable D call. Material: peripheral blood mononuclear cells (PBMCs), obtained at new diagnosis, from a patient treated with antithyroid drugs. Here the CDR3 DNA reads TGTGCCAGCAGTTATTCCTCGGAAAGGCTGACCTACGAGCAGTACTTC. This codes for CASSYSSERLTYEQYF.